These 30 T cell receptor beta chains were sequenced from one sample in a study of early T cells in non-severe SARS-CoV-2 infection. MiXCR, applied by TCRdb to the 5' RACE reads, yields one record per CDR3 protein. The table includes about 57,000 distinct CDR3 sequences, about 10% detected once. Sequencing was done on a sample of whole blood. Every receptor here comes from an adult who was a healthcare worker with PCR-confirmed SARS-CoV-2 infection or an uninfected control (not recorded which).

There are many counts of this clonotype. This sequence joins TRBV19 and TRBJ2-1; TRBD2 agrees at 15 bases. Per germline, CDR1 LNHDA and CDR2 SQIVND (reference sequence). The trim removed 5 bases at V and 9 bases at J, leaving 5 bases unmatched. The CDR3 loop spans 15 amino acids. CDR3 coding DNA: TGTGCCAGTAGTGGGACTAGCGGGAGGAGAGGTGAGCAGTTCTTC. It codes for CASSGTSGRRGEQFF.

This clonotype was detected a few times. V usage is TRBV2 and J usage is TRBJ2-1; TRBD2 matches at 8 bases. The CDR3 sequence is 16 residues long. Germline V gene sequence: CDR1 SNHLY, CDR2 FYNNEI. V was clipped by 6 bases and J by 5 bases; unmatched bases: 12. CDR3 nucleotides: TGTGCCAGCAGGATCCCCGGCGGGAGGCCCGACAATGAGCAGTTCTTC. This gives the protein CASRIPGGRPDNEQFF. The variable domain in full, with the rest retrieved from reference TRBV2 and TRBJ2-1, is EPEVTQTPSHQVTQMGQEVILRCVPISNHLYFYWYRQILGQKVEFLVSFYNNEISEKSEIFDDQFSVERPDGSNFTLKIRSTKLEDSAMYFCASRIPGGRPDNEQFFGPGTRLTVL.

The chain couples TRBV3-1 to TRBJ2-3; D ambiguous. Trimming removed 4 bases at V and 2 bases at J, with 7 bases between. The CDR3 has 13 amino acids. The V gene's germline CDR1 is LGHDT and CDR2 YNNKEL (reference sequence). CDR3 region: CASSRGPTDTQYF. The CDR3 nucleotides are TGTGCCAGCAGCCGGGGTCCCACAGATACGCAGTATTTT.

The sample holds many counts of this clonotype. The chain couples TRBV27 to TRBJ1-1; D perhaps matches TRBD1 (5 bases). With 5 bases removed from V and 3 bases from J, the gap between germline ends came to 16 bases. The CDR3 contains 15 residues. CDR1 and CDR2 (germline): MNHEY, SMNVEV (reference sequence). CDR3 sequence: CASSPFQGGYTEAFF. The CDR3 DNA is TGTGCCAGCAGTCCTTTTCAGGGCGGATACACTGAAGCTTTCTTT.

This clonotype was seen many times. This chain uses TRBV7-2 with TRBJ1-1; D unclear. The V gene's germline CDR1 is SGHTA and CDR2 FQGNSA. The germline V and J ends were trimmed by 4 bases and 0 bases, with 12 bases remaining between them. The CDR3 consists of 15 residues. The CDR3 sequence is CASSSWRVMNTEAFF. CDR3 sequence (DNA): TGTGCCAGCAGCTCCTGGAGGGTCATGAACACTGAAGCTTTCTTT.

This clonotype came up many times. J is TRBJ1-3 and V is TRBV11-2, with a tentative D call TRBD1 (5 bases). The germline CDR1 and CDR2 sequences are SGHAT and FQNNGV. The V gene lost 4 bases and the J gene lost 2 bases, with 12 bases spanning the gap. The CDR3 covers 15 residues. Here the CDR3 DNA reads TGTGCCAGCAGCTCCCGAGGGGCAACTGGAAACACCATATATTTT. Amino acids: CASSSRGATGNTIYF.

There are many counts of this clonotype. The CDR3, as DNA: TGTGCCAGCCAGGGACAGGGGGATTCACCCCTCCACTTT. Translating it yields CASQGQGDSPLHF. The chain uses TRBV2 and TRBJ1-6; 11 nucleotides match TRBD1. In germline, CDR1 is SNHLY, CDR2 FYNNEI. V lost 8 bases, J lost 8 bases, and 2 bases stayed unmatched. The CDR3 consists of 13 residues.

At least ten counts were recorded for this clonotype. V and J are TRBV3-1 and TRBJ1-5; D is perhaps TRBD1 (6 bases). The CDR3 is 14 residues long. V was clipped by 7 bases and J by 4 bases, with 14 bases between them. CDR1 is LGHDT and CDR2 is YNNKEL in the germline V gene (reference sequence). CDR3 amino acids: CASNTTGANQPQHF. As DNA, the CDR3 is TGTGCCAGCAACACGACAGGAGCGAATCAGCCCCAGCATTTT.

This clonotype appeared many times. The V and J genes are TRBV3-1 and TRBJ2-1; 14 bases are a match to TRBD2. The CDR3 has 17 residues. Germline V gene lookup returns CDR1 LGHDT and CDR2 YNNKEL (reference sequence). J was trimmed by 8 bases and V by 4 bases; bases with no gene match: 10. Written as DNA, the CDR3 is TGTGCCAGCAGCCTCCGGACTAGCGGGAGGTCTGTCGATGAGCAGTTCTTC. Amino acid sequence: CASSLRTSGRSVDEQFF.

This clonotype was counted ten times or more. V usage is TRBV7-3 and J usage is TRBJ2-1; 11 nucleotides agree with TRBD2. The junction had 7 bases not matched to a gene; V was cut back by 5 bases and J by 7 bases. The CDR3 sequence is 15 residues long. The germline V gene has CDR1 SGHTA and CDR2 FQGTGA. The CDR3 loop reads CASSELAGVGNEQFF. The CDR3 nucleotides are TGTGCCAGCAGCGAACTAGCGGGAGTAGGGAATGAGCAGTTCTTC.

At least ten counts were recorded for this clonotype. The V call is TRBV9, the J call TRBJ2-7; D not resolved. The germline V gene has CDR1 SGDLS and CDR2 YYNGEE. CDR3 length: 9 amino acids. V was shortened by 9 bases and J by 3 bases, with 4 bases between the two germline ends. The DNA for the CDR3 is TGTGCCACCTGCTACGAGCAGTACTTC. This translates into CATCYEQYF.

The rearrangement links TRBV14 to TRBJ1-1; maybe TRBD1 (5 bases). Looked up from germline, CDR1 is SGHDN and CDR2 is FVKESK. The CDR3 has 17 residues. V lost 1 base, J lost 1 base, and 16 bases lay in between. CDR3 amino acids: CASSQVGGSKGNTEAFF. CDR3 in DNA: TGTGCCAGCAGCCAAGTGGGGGGATCCAAAGGGAACACTGAAGCTTTCTTT.

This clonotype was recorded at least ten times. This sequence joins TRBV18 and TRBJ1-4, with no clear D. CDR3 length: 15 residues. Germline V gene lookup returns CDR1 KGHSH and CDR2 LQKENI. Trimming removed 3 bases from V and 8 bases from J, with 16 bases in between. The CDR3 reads CASSPERESGEKLFF. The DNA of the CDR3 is TGTGCCAGCTCACCGGAAAGGGAGTCCGGGGAAAAACTGTTTTTT. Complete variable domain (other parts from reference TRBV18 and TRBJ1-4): NAGVMQNPRHLVRRRGQEARLRCSPMKGHSHVYWYRQLPEEGLKFMVYLQKENIIDESGMPKERFSAEFPKEGPSILRIQQVVRGDSAAYFCASSPERESGEKLFFGSGTQLSVL.

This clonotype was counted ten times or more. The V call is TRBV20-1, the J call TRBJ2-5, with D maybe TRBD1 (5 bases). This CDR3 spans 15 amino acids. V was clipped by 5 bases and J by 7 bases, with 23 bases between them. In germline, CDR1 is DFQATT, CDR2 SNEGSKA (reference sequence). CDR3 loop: CSARPVGAPRVTQYF. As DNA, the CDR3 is TGCAGTGCTCGGCCAGTGGGCGCCCCCAGGGTGACCCAGTACTTC.

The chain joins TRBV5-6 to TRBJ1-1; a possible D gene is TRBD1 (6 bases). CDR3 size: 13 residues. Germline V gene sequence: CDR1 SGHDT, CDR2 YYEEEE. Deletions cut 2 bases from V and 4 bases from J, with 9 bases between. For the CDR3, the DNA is TGTGCCAGCAGCTTTACAGGGTCCACTGAAGCTTTCTTT. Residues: CASSFTGSTEAFF.

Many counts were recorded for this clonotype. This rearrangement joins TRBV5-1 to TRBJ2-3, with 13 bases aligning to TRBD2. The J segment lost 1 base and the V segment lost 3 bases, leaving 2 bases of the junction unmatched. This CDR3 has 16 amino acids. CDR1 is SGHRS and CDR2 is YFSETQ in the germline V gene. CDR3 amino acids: CASSWTSGSGTDTQYF. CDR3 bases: TGCGCCAGCAGCTGGACTAGCGGGAGTGGCACAGATACGCAGTATTTT.

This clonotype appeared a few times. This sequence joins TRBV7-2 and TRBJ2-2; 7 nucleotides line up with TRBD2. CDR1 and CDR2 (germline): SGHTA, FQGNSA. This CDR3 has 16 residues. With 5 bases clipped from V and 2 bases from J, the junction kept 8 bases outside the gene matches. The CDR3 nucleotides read TGTGCCAGCAGCCGAACACTAGCGAGCAACACCGGGGAGCTGTTTTTT. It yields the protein CASSRTLASNTGELFF.

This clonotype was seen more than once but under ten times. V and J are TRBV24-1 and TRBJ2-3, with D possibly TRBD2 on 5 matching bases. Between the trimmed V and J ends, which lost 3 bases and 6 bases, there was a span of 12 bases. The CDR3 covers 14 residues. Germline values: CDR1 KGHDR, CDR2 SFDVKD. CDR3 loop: CATSDGWEFDTQYF. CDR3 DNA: TGTGCCACCAGTGATGGGTGGGAGTTTGATACGCAGTATTTT.

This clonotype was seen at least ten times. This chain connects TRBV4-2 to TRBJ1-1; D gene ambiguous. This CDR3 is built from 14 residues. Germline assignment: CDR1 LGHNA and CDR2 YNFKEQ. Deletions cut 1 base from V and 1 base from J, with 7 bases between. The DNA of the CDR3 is TGTGCCAGCAGCCAAGCAGGAGGGAACACTGAAGCTTTCTTT. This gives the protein CASSQAGGNTEAFF.

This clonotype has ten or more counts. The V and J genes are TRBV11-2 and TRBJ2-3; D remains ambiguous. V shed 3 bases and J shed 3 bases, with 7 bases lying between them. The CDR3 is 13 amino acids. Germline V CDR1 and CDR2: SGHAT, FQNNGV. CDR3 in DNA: TGTGCCAGCAGCTTCTTAGGGACAGATACGCAGTATTTT. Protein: CASSFLGTDTQYF.

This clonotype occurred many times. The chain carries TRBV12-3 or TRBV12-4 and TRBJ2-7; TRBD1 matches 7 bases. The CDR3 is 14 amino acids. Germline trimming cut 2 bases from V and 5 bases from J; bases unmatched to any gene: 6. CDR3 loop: CASSLSGQTHEQYF. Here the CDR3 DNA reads TGTGCCAGCAGTTTATCGGGACAGACCCACGAGCAGTACTTC.

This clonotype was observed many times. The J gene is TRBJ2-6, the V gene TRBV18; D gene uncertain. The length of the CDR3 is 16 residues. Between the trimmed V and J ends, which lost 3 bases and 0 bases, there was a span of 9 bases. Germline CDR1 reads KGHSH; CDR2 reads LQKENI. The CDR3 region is CASSPGPPSGANVLTF. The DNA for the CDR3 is TGTGCCAGCTCACCGGGCCCCCCCTCTGGGGCCAACGTCCTGACTTTC.

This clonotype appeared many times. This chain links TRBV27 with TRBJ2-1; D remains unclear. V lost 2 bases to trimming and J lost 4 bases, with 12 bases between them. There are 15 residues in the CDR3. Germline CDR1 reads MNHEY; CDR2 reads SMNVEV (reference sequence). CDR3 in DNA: TGTGCCAGCAGTTTAACAGATCCCGTTTACAATGAGCAGTTCTTC. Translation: CASSLTDPVYNEQFF.

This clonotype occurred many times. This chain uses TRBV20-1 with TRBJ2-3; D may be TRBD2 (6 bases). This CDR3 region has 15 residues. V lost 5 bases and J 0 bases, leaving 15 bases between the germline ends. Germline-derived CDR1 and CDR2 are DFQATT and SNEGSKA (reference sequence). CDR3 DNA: TGCAGTGCTGGCCCGGGGAGCGGGAGCACAGATACGCAGTATTTT. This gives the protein CSAGPGSGSTDTQYF.

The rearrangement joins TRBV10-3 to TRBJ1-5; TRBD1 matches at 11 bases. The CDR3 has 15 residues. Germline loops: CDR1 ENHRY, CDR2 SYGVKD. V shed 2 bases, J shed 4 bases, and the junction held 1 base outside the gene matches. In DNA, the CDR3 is TGTGCCATCAGTGAGGGGACAGGGGGGAATCAGCCCCAGCATTTT. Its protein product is CAISEGTGGNQPQHF.

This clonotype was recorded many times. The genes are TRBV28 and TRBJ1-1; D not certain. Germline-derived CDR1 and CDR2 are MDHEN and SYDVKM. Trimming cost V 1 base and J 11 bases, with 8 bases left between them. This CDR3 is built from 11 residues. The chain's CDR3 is CASSLYSRAFF. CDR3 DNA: TGTGCCAGCAGTTTATACTCTCGGGCTTTCTTT.

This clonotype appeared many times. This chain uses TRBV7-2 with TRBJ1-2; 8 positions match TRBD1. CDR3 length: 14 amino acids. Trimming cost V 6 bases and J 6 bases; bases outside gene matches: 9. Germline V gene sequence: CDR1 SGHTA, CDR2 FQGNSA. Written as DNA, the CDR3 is TGTGCCAGCAGTCCCGACAGGGGTGTCGATGGCTACACCTTC. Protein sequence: CASSPDRGVDGYTF.

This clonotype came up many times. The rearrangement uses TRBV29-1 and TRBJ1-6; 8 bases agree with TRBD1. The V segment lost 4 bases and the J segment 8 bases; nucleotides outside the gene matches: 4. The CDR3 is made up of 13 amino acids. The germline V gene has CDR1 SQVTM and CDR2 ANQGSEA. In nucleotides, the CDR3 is TGCAGCGTTGGAGCAGGGGGCGATTCACCCCTCCACTTT. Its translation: CSVGAGGDSPLHF. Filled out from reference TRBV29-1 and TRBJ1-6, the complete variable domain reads SAVISQKPSRDICQRGTSLTIQCQVDSQVTMMFWYRQQPGQSLTLIATANQGSEATYESGFVIDKFPISRPNLTFSTLTVSNMSPEDSSIYLCSVGAGGDSPLHFGNGTRLTVT.

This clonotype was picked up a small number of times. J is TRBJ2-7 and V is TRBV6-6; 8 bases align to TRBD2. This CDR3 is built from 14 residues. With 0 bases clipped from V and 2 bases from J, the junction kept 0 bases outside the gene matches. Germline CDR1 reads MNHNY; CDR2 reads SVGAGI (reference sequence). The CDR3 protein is CASSYSRGAYEQYF. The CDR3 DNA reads TGTGCCAGCAGTTACTCGCGGGGGGCCTACGAGCAGTACTTC.

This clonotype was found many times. CDR3 coding DNA: TGTGCCAGCAGCCCATCGGGACACACCAATCAGCCCCAGCATTTT. Translating gives CASSPSGHTNQPQHF. The chain carries TRBV11-2 and TRBJ1-5; D possibly corresponds to TRBD1 (6 bases). Germline V gene sequence: CDR1 SGHAT, CDR2 FQNNGV. V gave up 5 bases and J gave up 3 bases, with 14 bases separating them. The CDR3 spans 15 residues.